Listed below are T cell receptor beta chains from one sample, sequenced in a study of siplizumab effects on memory and regulatory T cells. TCRdb keeps only in-frame clones here, not all; method: immunoSEQ multiplex PCR. Among about 91,000 clones, approximately 94% were seen once, and the ten largest hold 6.5%. The sequencing sample was made of CD8+ T cells sorted from blood. The receptor set was obtained from a human donor in good health. Each CDR3 is given with its conserved first and last residue. Each record gives: D gene, clone size, J gene, V gene, CDR3 DNA, CDR3 protein. A D gene is named only where the DNA matches it firmly. Rows give clone size only sometimes, using once, few, many, or a class for an expanded clone.

D: NA; size: NA; J: TRBJ1-1; V: TRBV5-1; DNA: TGCGCCAGCAGCTGGGGCCAGAGGAACACTGAAGCTTTCTTT; CDR3: CASSWGQRNTEAFF
D: TRBD1; size: NA; J: TRBJ2-7; V: TRBV5-1; DNA: TGCGCCAGCAGCACGGGACAGGGGTCATTCTACGAGCAGTACTTC; CDR3: CASSTGQGSFYEQYF
D: NA; size: NA; J: TRBJ2-1; V: TRBV29-1; DNA: TGCAGCGTTGAAGGGGGGGATGAGCAGTTCTTC; CDR3: CSVEGGDEQFF
D: TRBD2; size: NA; J: TRBJ2-3; V: TRBV9; DNA: TGTGCCAGCAGCGTAGGCGGGGGGAACACAGATACGCAGTATTTT; CDR3: CASSVGGGNTDTQYF
D: TRBD2; size: NA; J: TRBJ2-7; V: TRBV2; DNA: TGTGCCAGCAGTGTTGGGGTAGCGGGGTCCTACGAGCAGTACTTC; CDR3: CASSVGVAGSYEQYF
D: NA; size: NA; J: TRBJ2-7; V: TRBV14; DNA: TGTGCCAGCAGCCAAGACCAGGGACCCGAGCAGTACTTC; CDR3: CASSQDQGPEQYF
D: NA; size: NA; J: TRBJ2-5; V: TRBV9; DNA: TGTGCCAGCAGCGTAGGGGGCAGCCCGCCAGAGACCCAGTACTTC; CDR3: CASSVGGSPPETQYF
D: NA; size: NA; J: TRBJ1-4; V: TRBV5-1; DNA: TGCGCCAGCAGCTACTCCTTTGTTGATGAAAAACTGTTTTTT; CDR3: CASSYSFVDEKLFF
D: NA; size: NA; J: TRBJ1-1; V: TRBV19; DNA: TGTGCCAGTAGTATAGCTCGGGGGACTGAAGCTTTCTTT; CDR3: CASSIARGTEAFF
D: NA; size: NA; J: TRBJ1-4; V: TRBV5-5; DNA: TGTGCCAGCAGCTCCGAAGGGGGAGGGGAAAAACTGTTTTTT; CDR3: CASSSEGGGEKLFF
D: TRBD1; size: NA; J: TRBJ2-7; V: TRBV5-6; DNA: TGTGCCAGCAGCTTGCCGCAGGGGGCCTATTATGGCTACGAGCAGTACTTC; CDR3: CASSLPQGAYYGYEQYF
D: NA; size: NA; J: TRBJ2-1; V: TRBV4-3; DNA: TGCGCCAGCGGATTACTAGAGCACAATGAGCAGTTCTTC; CDR3: CASGLLEHNEQFF
D: NA; size: NA; J: TRBJ2-7; V: TRBV11-2; DNA: TGTGCCAGCAGCCCCTCTGGGGCGAACTACGAGCAGTACTTC; CDR3: CASSPSGANYEQYF
D: TRBD2; size: NA; J: TRBJ2-7; V: TRBV4-1; DNA: TGCGCCAGCAGCCAAGACCCTCCGGGCGGGAGGCGGTACGAGCAGTACTTC; CDR3: CASSQDPPGGRRYEQYF
D: NA; size: NA; J: TRBJ2-5; V: TRBV7-9; DNA: TGTGCCAGCAGCACAGTGGAGGGCAGTAAGTCCCAGTACTTC; CDR3: CASSTVEGSKSQYF
D: NA; size: NA; J: TRBJ1-2; V: TRBV19; DNA: TGTGCCAGTACTTTCCCGGGAAACTATGGCTACACCTTC; CDR3: CASTFPGNYGYTF
D: NA; size: once; J: TRBJ1-1; V: TRBV2; DNA: TGTGCCAGCGCCCCCTTGGGGCCTGATACTGAAGCTTTCTTT; CDR3: CASAPLGPDTEAFF
D: NA; size: NA; J: TRBJ2-5; V: TRBV11-3; DNA: TGTGCCAGCAGCCCTCCGGGTTCGTACCAAGAGACCCAGTACTTC; CDR3: CASSPPGSYQETQYF
D: TRBD1; size: NA; J: TRBJ1-5; V: TRBV7-9; DNA: TGTGCCAGCAGCTTGGACAGGAGTCAGCCCCAGCATTTT; CDR3: CASSLDRSQPQHF
D: NA; size: medium-sized; J: TRBJ1-4; V: TRBV10-3; DNA: TGTGCCATCAGTGCCGTCCGGGACCATAGGGAAAAACTGTTTTTT; CDR3: CAISAVRDHREKLFF
D: NA; size: NA; J: TRBJ1-1; V: TRBV4-1; DNA: TGCGCCAGCAGCCAAGTTGGAGGGGGTTTCGCTGAAGCTTTCTTT; CDR3: CASSQVGGGFAEAFF
D: TRBD2; size: NA; J: TRBJ2-7; V: TRBV6-1; DNA: TGTGCCAGCAGGGACGGGACTCTAGCGGACGAGCAGTACTTC; CDR3: CASRDGTLADEQYF
D: NA; size: NA; J: TRBJ1-1; V: TRBV27; DNA: TGTGCCAGCAGTTTGGGTCGTAACACTGAAGCTTTCTTT; CDR3: CASSLGRNTEAFF
D: NA; size: NA; J: TRBJ1-5; V: TRBV7-6; DNA: TGTGCCAGCAGCTTAGCTAGGGGGACGGCGGGTAGCAATCAGCCCCAGCATTTT; CDR3: CASSLARGTAGSNQPQHF
D: NA; size: NA; J: TRBJ2-1; V: TRBV19; DNA: TGTGCCAGTAGATACAGGGTGTCGAGCTCCTACAATGAGCAGTTCTTC; CDR3: CASRYRVSSSYNEQFF
D: NA; size: NA; J: TRBJ1-2; V: TRBV13; DNA: TGTGCCAGCAGCTCGCCGACTCCCTGGGGGAACTATGGCTACACCTTC; CDR3: CASSSPTPWGNYGYTF
D: TRBD1; size: NA; J: TRBJ2-7; V: TRBV4-1; DNA: TGCGCCAGCAGCCTACGACAGGGTGGAAACGAGCAGTACTTC; CDR3: CASSLRQGGNEQYF
D: TRBD2; size: NA; J: TRBJ2-5; V: TRBV9; DNA: TGTGCCAGCAGCGACCGTCTAGCGGGGGGCCAAGAGACCCAGTACTTC; CDR3: CASSDRLAGGQETQYF
D: TRBD1; size: NA; J: TRBJ1-2; V: TRBV5-8; DNA: TGTGCCAGATCAGTGATGCGGACAGGGCCGAACTATGGCTACACCTTC; CDR3: CARSVMRTGPNYGYTF
D: NA; size: NA; J: TRBJ2-1; V: TRBV7-9; DNA: TGTGCCAGCACCCGCCCGGCTAACAATGAGCAGTTCTTC; CDR3: CASTRPANNEQFF
D: NA; size: NA; J: TRBJ1-1; V: TRBV5-8; DNA: TGTGCCAGCAGCTTGAGGCCCAGGATGTGGCACACTGAAGCTTTCTTT; CDR3: CASSLRPRMWHTEAFF
D: NA; size: NA; J: TRBJ1-5; V: TRBV9; DNA: TGTGCCAGCAGCTCAGGGAGTACGGGACAGCCCCAGCATTTT; CDR3: CASSSGSTGQPQHF
D: NA; size: NA; J: TRBJ1-1; V: TRBV13; DNA: TGTGCCAGCAGCTTTCTTTACACTGAAGCTTTCTTT; CDR3: CASSFLYTEAFF
D: NA; size: NA; J: TRBJ1-1; V: TRBV25-1; DNA: TGTGCCAGCAGTGAACTTAGCTTGAACACTGAAGCTTTCTTT; CDR3: CASSELSLNTEAFF
D: TRBD1; size: NA; J: TRBJ2-7; V: TRBV27; DNA: TGTGCCAGCAGTTTAGCCGGGACAGGGACCTACGAGCAGTACTTC; CDR3: CASSLAGTGTYEQYF
D: TRBD2; size: NA; J: TRBJ2-5; V: TRBV11-2; DNA: TGTGCCAGCAGCCCTCGAGGACTAGCTTTCCACCAAGAGACCCAGTACTTC; CDR3: CASSPRGLAFHQETQYF
D: NA; size: few; J: TRBJ2-3; V: TRBV9; DNA: TGTGCCAGCACCCCAGGGGAGGGCCTGCATACGCAGTATTTT; CDR3: CASTPGEGLHTQYF
D: NA; size: NA; J: TRBJ2-3; V: TRBV6-4; DNA: TGTGCCAGCAGTGAAGAGGGACGGAGCACAGATACGCAGTATTTT; CDR3: CASSEEGRSTDTQYF
D: NA; size: NA; J: TRBJ1-1; V: TRBV19; DNA: TGTGCCAGTAGTATAGCTGATCAGGGGAACACTGAAGCTTTCTTT; CDR3: CASSIADQGNTEAFF
D: NA; size: NA; J: TRBJ1-1; V: TRBV7-9; DNA: TGTGCCAGCAGCATTTATACCGGGAGCATGAACACTGAAGCTTTCTTT; CDR3: CASSIYTGSMNTEAFF
D: TRBD2; size: NA; J: TRBJ2-3; V: TRBV4-1; DNA: TGCGCCAGCAGCCTAGCACTAGATAGCGGGAGGGCATCCGCAGATACGCAGTATTTT; CDR3: CASSLALDSGRASADTQYF
D: TRBD2; size: NA; J: TRBJ2-7; V: TRBV4-3; DNA: TGCGCCAGCAGCCCGCAGGGGCTAGCGGGAGCGCACGAGCAGTACTTC; CDR3: CASSPQGLAGAHEQYF
D: NA; size: NA; J: TRBJ2-1; V: TRBV5-8; DNA: TGTGCCAGCAGCTTGCGACTAGGGAATGAGCAGTTCTTC; CDR3: CASSLRLGNEQFF
D: NA; size: NA; J: TRBJ2-4; V: TRBV23-1; DNA: TGCGCCAGCAGGAGACAGGGACTAGCCAAAAACATTCAGTACTTC; CDR3: CASRRQGLAKNIQYF
D: TRBD1; size: NA; J: TRBJ1-3; V: TRBV5-1; DNA: TGCGCCAGCAGCGCGGGGACAGGGTTGAGCTCTGGAAACACCATATATTTT; CDR3: CASSAGTGLSSGNTIYF
D: NA; size: NA; J: TRBJ2-7; V: TRBV7-6; DNA: TGTGCCAGCAGCTTAGTAAGATTAGCGGAAACCCTCCCATCAACCTACGAGCAGTACTTC; CDR3: CASSLVRLAETLPSTYEQYF
D: NA; size: NA; J: TRBJ1-1; V: TRBV7-3; DNA: TGTGCCAGCAGCTTAACGGTCGAGGGAACCGAAGCTTTCTTT; CDR3: CASSLTVEGTEAFF
D: NA; size: few; J: TRBJ1-5; V: TRBV7-2; DNA: TGTGCCAGCAGCTTAGGCGGGGTGGGCAATCAGCCCCAGCATTTT; CDR3: CASSLGGVGNQPQHF
D: NA; size: NA; J: TRBJ1-1; V: TRBV14; DNA: TGTGCCAGCAGCCAAGATGGGGAACGCACTGAAGCTTTCTTT; CDR3: CASSQDGERTEAFF
D: NA; size: NA; J: TRBJ2-1; V: TRBV19; DNA: TGTGCCAGTAGTATGGTACAATGGGGCGGGTCGCGCAATGAGCAGTTCTTC; CDR3: CASSMVQWGGSRNEQFF
D: NA; size: NA; J: TRBJ1-1; V: TRBV7-9; DNA: TGTGCCAGCAGCCAAATGGGAGTGAACACTGAAGCTTTCTTT; CDR3: CASSQMGVNTEAFF
D: NA; size: NA; J: TRBJ1-4; V: TRBV19; DNA: TGTGCCAGTAGTCCCGACCGTCTTGGTGGAAAACTGTTTTTT; CDR3: CASSPDRLGGKLFF
D: NA; size: NA; J: TRBJ1-5; V: TRBV10-3; DNA: TGTGCCATCAGTCAGGACAGCAATCAGCCCCAGCATTTT; CDR3: CAISQDSNQPQHF
D: NA; size: once; J: TRBJ2-1; V: TRBV5-1; DNA: TGCGCCAGCAGCTTGTTTCCGGCAGGAGGACACAATGAGCAGTTCTTC; CDR3: CASSLFPAGGHNEQFF
D: TRBD2; size: NA; J: TRBJ2-7; V: TRBV27; DNA: TGTGCCAGCAGTTCTCTACTAGCGGGGGTCACCACCTACGAGCAGTACTTC; CDR3: CASSSLLAGVTTYEQYF